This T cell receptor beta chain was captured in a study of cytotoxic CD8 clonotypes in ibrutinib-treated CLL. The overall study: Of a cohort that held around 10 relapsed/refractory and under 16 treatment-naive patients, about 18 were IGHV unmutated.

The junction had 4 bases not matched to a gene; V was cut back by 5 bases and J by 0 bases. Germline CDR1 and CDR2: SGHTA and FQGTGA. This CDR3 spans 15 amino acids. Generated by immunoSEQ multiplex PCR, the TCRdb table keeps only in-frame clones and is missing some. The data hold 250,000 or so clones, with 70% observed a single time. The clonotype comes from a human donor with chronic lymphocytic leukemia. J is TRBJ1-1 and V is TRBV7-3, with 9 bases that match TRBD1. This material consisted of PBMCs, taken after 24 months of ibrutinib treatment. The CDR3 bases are TGTGCCAGCAGCATGGGACAGGGACTGAACACTGAAGCTTTCTTT. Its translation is CASSMGQGLNTEAFF.